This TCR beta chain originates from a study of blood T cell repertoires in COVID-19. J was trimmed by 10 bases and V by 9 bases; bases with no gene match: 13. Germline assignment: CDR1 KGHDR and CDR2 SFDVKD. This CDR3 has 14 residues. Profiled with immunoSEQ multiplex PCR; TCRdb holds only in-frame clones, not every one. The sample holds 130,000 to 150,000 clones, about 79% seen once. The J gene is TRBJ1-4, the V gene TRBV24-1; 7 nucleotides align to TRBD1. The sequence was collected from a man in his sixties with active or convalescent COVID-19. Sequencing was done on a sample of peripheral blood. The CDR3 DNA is TGTGCCACCGAAGCCATGGAGGGGGCCGGAAAACTGTTTTTT. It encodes CATEAMEGAGKLFF.